The clone carrying this T cell receptor beta chain was observed many times. Its cognate antigen is unknown. The data are from a study of neurological immune-mediated disorders. V was trimmed by 5 bases and J by 3 bases, leaving 8 bases between them. In germline, CDR1 is MNHEY, CDR2 SVGEGT. This CDR3 region has 14 residues. The time point was: longitudinal time-point 2. The unsorted libraries had their origin in 2 million PBMCs stored at -80 C. With 10-nucleotide random UMIs included, cDNA was synthesized by 5'RACE. The output of every sequencing run, over 180 million TCR-beta sequences, came from 15-18 subjects. TCRdb reanalysed the 5' RACE reads using MiXCR and keeps one entry per CDR3 protein. The sample includes approximately 89,000 distinct CDR3 sequences, approximately 13% seen only once; the top ten take 5%. The study, taken as a whole, reports: None of the CDR3 amino acid sequences in expanded clones turned up in more than one subject, which points to private repertoires in all groups.

The sequence derives from a female donor with HTLV-1-associated myelopathy (HAM/TSP). The J gene is TRBJ2-6, the V gene TRBV6-2 or TRBV6-3; D remains unclear. The sequencing sample was made of PBMCs. The CDR3 coding sequence is TGTGCCAGCAGTCCCGGATATGGGGCCAACGTCCTGACTTTC. Residues: CASSPGYGANVLTF.